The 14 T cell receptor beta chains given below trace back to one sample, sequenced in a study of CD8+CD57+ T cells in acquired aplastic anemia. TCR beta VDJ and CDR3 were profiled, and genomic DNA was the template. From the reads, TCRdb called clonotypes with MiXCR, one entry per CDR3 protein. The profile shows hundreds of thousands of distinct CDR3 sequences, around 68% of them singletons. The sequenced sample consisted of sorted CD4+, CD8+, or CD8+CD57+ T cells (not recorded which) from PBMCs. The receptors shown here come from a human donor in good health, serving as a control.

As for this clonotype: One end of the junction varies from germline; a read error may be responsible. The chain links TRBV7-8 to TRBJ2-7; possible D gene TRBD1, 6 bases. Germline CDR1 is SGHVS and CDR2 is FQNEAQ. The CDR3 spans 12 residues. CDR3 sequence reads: CASSRQEYEQYF. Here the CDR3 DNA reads TGCGCCAGCAGCCGACAGGAGTACGAGCAGTACTTC.

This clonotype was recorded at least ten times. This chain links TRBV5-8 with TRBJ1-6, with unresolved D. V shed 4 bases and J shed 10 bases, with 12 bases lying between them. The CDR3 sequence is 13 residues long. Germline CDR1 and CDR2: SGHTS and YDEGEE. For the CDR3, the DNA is TGTGCCAGCAGCCAAGATGTAGGGTCACCCCTCCACTTT. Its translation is CASSQDVGSPLHF.

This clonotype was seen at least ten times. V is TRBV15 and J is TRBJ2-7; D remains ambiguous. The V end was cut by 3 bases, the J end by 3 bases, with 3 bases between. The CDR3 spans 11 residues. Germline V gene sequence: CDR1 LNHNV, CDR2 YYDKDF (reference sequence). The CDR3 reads CATSSGYEQYF. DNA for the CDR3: TGTGCCACCAGCAGCGGCTACGAGCAGTACTTC.

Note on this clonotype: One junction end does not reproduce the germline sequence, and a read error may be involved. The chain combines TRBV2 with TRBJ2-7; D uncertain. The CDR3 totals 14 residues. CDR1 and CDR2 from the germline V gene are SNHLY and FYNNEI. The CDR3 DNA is TGTGCCAGCAGTTACGCAACGCAGTCCTCCGAGCAGTACTTT. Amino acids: CASSYATQSSEQYF.

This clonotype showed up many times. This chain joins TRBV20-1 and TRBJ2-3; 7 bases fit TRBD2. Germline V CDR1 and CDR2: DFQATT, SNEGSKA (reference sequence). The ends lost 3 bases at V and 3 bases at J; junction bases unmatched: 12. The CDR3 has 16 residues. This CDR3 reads CSARSYGGGATDTQYF. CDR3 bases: TGCAGTGCTAGGTCGTACGGCGGGGGTGCGACAGATACGCAGTATTTT.

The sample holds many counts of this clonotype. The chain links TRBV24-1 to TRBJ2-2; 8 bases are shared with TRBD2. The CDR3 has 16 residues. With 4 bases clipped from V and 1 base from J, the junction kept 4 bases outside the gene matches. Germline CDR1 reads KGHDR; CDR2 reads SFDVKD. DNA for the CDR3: TGTGCCACCAGTGACACCAGCGGGGGGAACACCGGGGAGCTGTTTTTT. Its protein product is CATSDTSGGNTGELFF.

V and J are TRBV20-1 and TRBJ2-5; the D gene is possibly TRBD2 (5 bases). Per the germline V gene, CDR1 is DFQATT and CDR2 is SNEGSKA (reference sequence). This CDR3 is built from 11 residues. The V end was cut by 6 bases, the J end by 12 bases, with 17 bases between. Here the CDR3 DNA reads TGCAGTGCCCCTAGAGGAGAGAGGGAGTACTTC. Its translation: CSAPRGEREYF.

In DNA, the CDR3 is TGTGCCAGCAGCCCGCAGGCGGGTAGCACAGATACGCAGTATTTT. It is translated as CASSPQAGSTDTQYF. The chain uses TRBV7-2 and TRBJ2-3; tentatively, D is TRBD2 (5 bases). Germline CDR1 reads SGHTA; CDR2 reads FQGNSA. V was clipped by 5 bases and J by 0 bases, with 12 bases between them. The CDR3 covers 15 residues.

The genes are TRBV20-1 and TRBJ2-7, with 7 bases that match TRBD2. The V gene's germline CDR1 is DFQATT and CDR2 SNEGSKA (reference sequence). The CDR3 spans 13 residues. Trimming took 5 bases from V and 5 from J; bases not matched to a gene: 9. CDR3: CSASDGGSDEQYF. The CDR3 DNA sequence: TGCAGTGCTTCCGACGGGGGGTCTGACGAGCAGTACTTC.

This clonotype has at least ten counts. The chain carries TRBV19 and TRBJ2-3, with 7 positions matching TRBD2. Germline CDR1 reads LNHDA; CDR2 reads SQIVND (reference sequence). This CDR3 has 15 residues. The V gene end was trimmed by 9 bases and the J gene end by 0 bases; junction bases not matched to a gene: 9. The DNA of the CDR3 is TGTGCCAGCCGTTTGGGACTATATAGCACAGATACGCAGTATTTT. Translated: CASRLGLYSTDTQYF.

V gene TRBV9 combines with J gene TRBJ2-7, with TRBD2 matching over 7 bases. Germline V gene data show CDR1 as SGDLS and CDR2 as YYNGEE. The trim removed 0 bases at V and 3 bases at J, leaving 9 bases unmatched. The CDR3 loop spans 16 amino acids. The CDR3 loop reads CASSVATGGMGYEQYF. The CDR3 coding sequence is TGTGCCAGCAGCGTAGCTACGGGGGGAATGGGCTACGAGCAGTACTTC.

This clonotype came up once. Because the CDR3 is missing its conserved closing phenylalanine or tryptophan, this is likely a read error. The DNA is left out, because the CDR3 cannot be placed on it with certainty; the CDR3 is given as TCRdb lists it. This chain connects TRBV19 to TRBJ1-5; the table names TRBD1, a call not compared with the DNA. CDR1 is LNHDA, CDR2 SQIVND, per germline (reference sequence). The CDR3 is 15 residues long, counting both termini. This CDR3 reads CASTGQGCNPQHFGD.

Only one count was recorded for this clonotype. The CDR3 bases are TGCAGCGCCCGGGCAGGGCGACCTTATAGTGAGCAGTTCTTC. Translation: CSARAGRPYSEQFF. This chain joins TRBV20-1 and TRBJ2-1, with TRBD1 as a possible D gene (5 bases). Germline loops: CDR1 DFQATT, CDR2 SNEGSKA (reference sequence). The CDR3 totals 14 residues.

The CDR3 is CASSLGARRTEAFF. The DNA for the CDR3 is TGTGCCAGCAGTTTAGGGGCGAGGAGGACTGAAGCTTTCTTT. The genes are TRBV12-3 or TRBV12-4 and TRBJ1-1; D is undetermined. The CDR3 runs 14 residues. V lost 1 base and J 5 bases, leaving 11 bases between the germline ends.